One and the same sample provided the 19 T cell receptor beta chains below, sequenced in a study of blood T cells in healthy people across ages. A sample-barcoded 5' primer and a J-beta primer mix were used in a second PCR of about 7 to 12 cycles. TCRdb called the 5' RACE reads again in MiXCR, with one record for every CDR3 protein. Among about 1.6 million distinct CDR3 sequences listed, 30% to 40% were seen once. The material sequenced was blood. The receptors shown here come from a woman aged 25 to 39 in good health.

This clonotype was counted only a few times. The gene calls are TRBV11-1 and TRBJ2-1, with D perhaps assigned TRBD1 or TRBD2 (5 bases each). The germline gives CDR1 SGHAT, CDR2 FQDESV (reference sequence). CDR3 length equals 12 residues. Trimming shortened V by 4 bases and J by 7 bases, and 8 bases separated the two germline ends. The CDR3 DNA reads TGTGCCAGCAGCTGGGACGGAAATGAGCAGTTCTTC. It encodes CASSWDGNEQFF.

The CDR3 region has the DNA TGTGCCAGCAGAACGGGGGCAGGGGAGCTGCATTTT. It translates to CASRTGAGELHF. The rearrangement links TRBV12-3 or TRBV12-4 to TRBJ1-5, with TRBD1 as a possible D gene (6 bases). V was cut by 6 bases and J by 15 bases, with 18 bases left in between. This CDR3 has 12 amino acids.

This clonotype was seen a few times. This rearrangement joins TRBV2 to TRBJ2-2; 10 bases match TRBD2. J gave up 2 bases and V 6 bases, and 6 bases lay outside the gene matches. From germline, CDR1 is SNHLY and CDR2 FYNNEI. This CDR3 comprises 16 residues. The CDR3 region is CASRASGGLNTGELFF. CDR3 in DNA: TGTGCCAGCAGGGCTAGCGGGGGCCTAAACACCGGGGAGCTGTTTTTT.

This clonotype was counted a few times. The chain joins TRBV15 to TRBJ2-5; 7 nucleotides line up with TRBD2. Unmatched junction bases numbered 4, after V lost 0 bases and J lost 6 bases. Germline values: CDR1 LNHNV, CDR2 YYDKDF (reference sequence). The CDR3 has 14 amino acids. CDR3 loop: CATSREGGVKTQYF. The CDR3 DNA reads TGTGCCACCAGCAGAGAGGGAGGGGTGAAGACCCAGTACTTC.

In this sample, this clonotype turned up a few times. The rearrangement joins TRBV5-1 to TRBJ2-5; TRBD2 matches at 16 bases. The V segment lost 4 bases and the J segment 5 bases; nucleotides outside the gene matches: 8. CDR3 length: 17 amino acids. Germline V gene sequence: CDR1 SGHRS, CDR2 YFSETQ. In nucleotides, the CDR3 is TGCGCCAGCAGCCTTGGGACTAGCGGGAGGGGAACGGAGACCCAGTACTTC. Translated, it gives CASSLGTSGRGTETQYF.

There are a few counts of this clonotype. The chain joins TRBV7-2 to TRBJ1-4; 9 nucleotides match TRBD1. The CDR3 has 14 amino acids. The V gene end was trimmed by 4 bases and the J gene end by 7 bases; junction bases not matched to a gene: 4. Per the germline V gene, CDR1 is SGHTA and CDR2 is FQGNSA. CDR3 residues: CASSSGTGFEKLFF. In nucleotides, the CDR3 is TGTGCCAGCAGCTCCGGGACAGGGTTTGAAAAACTGTTTTTT.

V gene TRBV27 combines with J gene TRBJ2-5; D is undetermined. Trimming removed 7 bases at V and 2 bases at J, with 17 bases between. Germline loops: CDR1 MNHEY, CDR2 SMNVEV (reference sequence). CDR3 length: 15 amino acids. DNA for the CDR3: TGTGCCAGCACCTCAAGGGTTCCAGGACAAGAGACCCAGTACTTC. Translated: CASTSRVPGQETQYF.

Worth noting for this clonotype: One junction end does not reproduce the germline sequence, and a read error may be involved. The CDR3 loop reads CAIGESSGGFQFF. The CDR3 nucleotides are TGTGCCATCGGTGAGTCGAGCGGTGGGTTCCAGTTCTTC. The chain is built from TRBV10-3 and TRBJ2-1; D is perhaps TRBD2 (5 bases). Germline values: CDR1 ENHRY, CDR2 SYGVKD. CDR3 length equals 13 residues.

This clonotype is a singleton in its sample. The chain is built from TRBV6-2 or TRBV6-3 and TRBJ2-3; the D gene is possibly TRBD2 (7 bases). Germline V gene data show CDR1 as MNHEY and CDR2 as SVGEGT. CDR3 length: 18 residues. V gave up 6 bases and J gave up 0 bases, with 22 bases separating them. This CDR3 is CASSSLLGAGHSTDTQYF. The CDR3 nucleotides are TGTGCCAGCAGCTCTCTTCTTGGAGCGGGACACAGCACAGATACGCAGTATTTT.

This clonotype was counted between two and nine times. The rearrangement joins TRBV6-2 or TRBV6-3 to TRBJ1-5; TRBD1 is a possible D gene (5 bases). V was clipped by 8 bases and J by 0 bases, with 14 bases between them. The CDR3 covers 15 residues. CDR1 is MNHEY and CDR2 is SVGEGT in the germline V gene. The CDR3 region has the DNA TGTGCCAGCGGACACAGCCTCTATAGCAATCAGCCCCAGCATTTT. Its protein product is CASGHSLYSNQPQHF.

The chain couples TRBV20-1 to TRBJ2-1; D may be TRBD2 (6 bases). CDR3 size: 15 residues. V lost 2 bases to trimming and J lost 4 bases, with 15 bases between them. Germline V gives CDR1 DFQATT, CDR2 SNEGSKA (reference sequence). CDR3 nucleotide sequence: TGCAGTGCTAGATTAACGGGGGTGATATACAATGAGCAGTTCTTC. This gives the protein CSARLTGVIYNEQFF.

The chain combines TRBV5-1 with TRBJ2-3; 8 positions match TRBD2. The CDR3 consists of 16 residues. Germline V lookup: CDR1 SGHRS, CDR2 YFSETQ. Germline trimming cut 0 bases from V and 6 bases from J; bases unmatched to any gene: 9. The CDR3 loop reads CASSLAEAGDADTQYF. The CDR3 region has the DNA TGCGCCAGCAGCTTGGCCGAAGCGGGAGACGCGGATACGCAGTATTTT.

The chain is built from TRBV10-2 and TRBJ1-2; D gene unclear. From germline, CDR1 is WSHSY and CDR2 SAAADI. The CDR3 covers 13 residues. V was cut by 2 bases and J by 2 bases, with 6 bases left in between. The CDR3 spells CASSEAQNYGYTF. CDR3 coding DNA: TGCGCCAGCAGTGAGGCCCAGAACTATGGCTACACCTTC.

The chain joins TRBV28 to TRBJ2-3, with TRBD2 as a possible D gene (6 bases). The germline V and J ends were trimmed by 0 bases and 0 bases, with 13 bases remaining between them. CDR1 and CDR2 from the germline V gene are MDHEN and SYDVKM. This CDR3 contains 17 residues. DNA for the CDR3: TGTGCCAGCAGTTTATGGTTAGCGGACTCTAGCACAGATACGCAGTATTTT. This gives the protein CASSLWLADSSTDTQYF.

This chain connects TRBV6-2 or TRBV6-3 to TRBJ2-3; D is perhaps TRBD2 (5 bases). CDR3 length: 16 amino acids. CDR1 is MNHEY and CDR2 is SVGEGT in the germline V gene. Deletions cut 3 bases from V and 3 bases from J, with 16 bases between. CDR3 loop: CASSYSREEGTDTQYF. As DNA, the CDR3 is TGTGCCAGCAGTTATAGCCGGGAAGAAGGTACAGATACGCAGTATTTT.

The V call is TRBV4-1, the J call TRBJ2-7; weak D call: TRBD1 (6 bases). Trimming took 5 bases from V and 6 from J, leaving 14 bases between them. CDR3 length equals 13 residues. Germline V gene sequence: CDR1 MGHRA, CDR2 YSYEKL. This CDR3 reads CASSATGSGEQYF. The CDR3 coding sequence is TGCGCCAGCAGCGCCACAGGGAGTGGCGAGCAGTACTTC.

This clonotype was seen a few times. The chain combines TRBV3-1 with TRBJ2-2; unclear D gene. The CDR3 is made up of 15 amino acids. V lost 0 bases to trimming and J lost 9 bases, with 14 bases between them. CDR1 LGHDT and CDR2 YNNKEL come from the germline V gene (reference sequence). CDR3 protein: CASSQEYLPTRELFF. The CDR3 DNA follows: TGTGCCAGCAGCCAAGAGTATCTACCAACCCGGGAGCTGTTTTTT.

The genes are TRBV7-2 and TRBJ2-7; 8 positions agree with TRBD1. This CDR3 is built from 13 residues. Germline V gives CDR1 SGHTA, CDR2 FQGNSA. The J segment lost 5 bases and the V segment lost 5 bases, leaving 5 bases of the junction unmatched. The chain's CDR3 is CASSRDRYHEQYF. The CDR3 DNA sequence: TGTGCCAGCAGCCGGGACAGGTACCACGAGCAGTACTTC.

This clonotype came up many times. The chain has TRBV28 and TRBJ2-7; D may be TRBD2 (6 bases). The CDR3 spans 12 residues. Trimming shortened V by 6 bases and J by 6 bases, and 12 bases separated the two germline ends. Germline CDR1 MDHEN, CDR2 SYDVKM. CDR3 coding DNA: TGTGCCAGCAGCTTAGCCGGGAGCGAGCAGTACTTC. As protein: CASSLAGSEQYF.